These 27 T cell receptor beta chains share one sample of origin, sequenced in a study of T cells in Graves' hyperthyroidism and ophthalmopathy. Amplification of TCR beta CDR3 regions used RNA as the template. A first-round RT-PCR of the TCR CDR3 used the HTBI primer set. TCRdb reprocessed the multiplex PCR reads via MiXCR and lists one record per CDR3 protein. The sample consists of about 480,000 distinct CDR3 sequences, around a fifth of them appearing once. Sequencing used blood. The origin of the receptors is a woman aged 70-85 years with Graves' ophthalmopathy.

The chain links TRBV5-1 to TRBJ1-2; possibly TRBD1 for D (5 bases). V lost 3 bases and J lost 3, with 9 bases in between. CDR3 length: 13 amino acids. Germline V gene sequence: CDR1 SGHRS, CDR2 YFSETQ. The CDR3 DNA reads as TGCGCCAGCAGCTCGACAGTTGACTATGGCTACACCTTC. Translating gives CASSSTVDYGYTF.

Only a few counts were recorded for this clonotype. The rearrangement joins TRBV12-3 or TRBV12-4 to TRBJ1-1; D uncertain. V was cut by 6 bases and J by 3 bases, with 8 bases left in between. The CDR3 has 12 amino acids. The CDR3 reads CASSPRHTEAFF. The CDR3 DNA reads TGTGCCAGCAGCCCAAGGCACACTGAAGCTTTCTTT.

This clonotype was observed a few times. The rearrangement links TRBV7-3 to TRBJ1-1, with a possible D match to TRBD1 (5 bases). The germline CDR1 and CDR2 sequences are SGHTA and FQGTGA. There are 15 residues in the CDR3. V dropped 2 bases and J dropped 2 bases, with 12 bases sitting between them. This CDR3 is CASSLGRTTNTEAFF. The CDR3, as DNA: TGTGCCAGCAGCTTAGGTCGGACAACAAACACTGAAGCTTTCTTT.

V usage is TRBV6-5 and J usage is TRBJ2-1; 9 bases map to TRBD1. V lost 0 bases and J lost 6; bases outside the gene matches: 6. Germline CDR1 reads MNHEY; CDR2 reads SVGAGI. This CDR3 contains 16 residues. CDR3 bases: TGTGCCAGCAGTTACTCTCCCCGGACAGGGGTCAATGAGCAGTTCTTC. Translating it yields CASSYSPRTGVNEQFF.

The genes are TRBV6-7 and TRBJ1-2; a weak D match, TRBD1 (6 bases). TRBV6-7 is filed as an ORF, its function uncertain. V gave up 0 bases and J gave up 0 bases, with 11 bases separating them. This CDR3 comprises 16 residues. Here the CDR3 DNA reads TGTGCCAGCAGTTACTCCTGGGGGCTTGCTAACTATGGCTACACCTTC. Its translation: CASSYSWGLANYGYTF.

The genes are TRBV20-1 and TRBJ2-7; 10 nucleotides align to TRBD2. V trimming: 4 bases; J trimming: 7 bases; junction bases outside the gene matches: 13. The CDR3 runs 15 residues. The germline gives CDR1 DFQATT, CDR2 SNEGSKA (reference sequence). CDR3 amino acids: CSATWLAGAPREQYF. CDR3 nucleotides: TGCAGTGCTACCTGGCTAGCGGGAGCCCCTAGGGAGCAGTACTTC.

This chain links TRBV28 with TRBJ1-2; TRBD1 might be the D (6 bases). V was trimmed by 11 bases and J by 3 bases, leaving 13 bases between them. From germline, CDR1 is MDHEN and CDR2 SYDVKM. The length of the CDR3 is 12 residues. The CDR3 spells CAVQGPDYGYTF. For the CDR3, the DNA is TGTGCCGTACAGGGTCCGGACTATGGCTACACCTTC.

This clonotype was detected once. The chain recombines TRBV28 with TRBJ1-1; the D gene is possibly TRBD1 (6 bases). Germline V CDR1 and CDR2: MDHEN, SYDVKM. The ends were cut back, 1 base at V and 5 bases at J, with 11 bases in the middle. This CDR3 contains 14 residues. The CDR3 nucleotides are TGTGCCAGCAGTTTATCGGGGGGCTTGACTGAAGCTTTCTTT. It codes for CASSLSGGLTEAFF.

About this clonotype itself: One end of the junction varies from germline; a read error may be responsible. The chain links TRBV6-1 to TRBJ2-5; 10 bases line up with TRBD1. CDR1 is MNHNS and CDR2 is SASEGT in the germline V gene. The CDR3 has 15 residues. CDR3 region: CAGSTGTGVQETQYF. In nucleotides, the CDR3 is TGTGCCGGCAGCACCGGGACAGGGGTCCAAGAGACCCAGTACTTC.

This clonotype was recorded many times. The V gene is TRBV11-2, the J gene TRBJ2-3; D not resolved. Looked up from germline, CDR1 is SGHAT and CDR2 is FQNNGV. CDR3 length: 14 residues. The germline V and J ends were trimmed by 3 bases and 4 bases, with 11 bases remaining between them. The CDR3 DNA reads TGTGCCAGCAGCTTGCGGAGAGTGGCAGATACGCAGTATTTT. It is translated as CASSLRRVADTQYF.

The chain couples TRBV5-1 to TRBJ1-1; 9 bases match TRBD1. Unmatched junction bases numbered 24, after V lost 4 bases and J lost 11 bases. The V gene's germline CDR1 is SGHRS and CDR2 YFSETQ. The CDR3 loop spans 18 amino acids. In nucleotides, the CDR3 is TGCGCCAGCAGCCACCTTCCAACCGGACAGGGGATTCTAGAGAGGGCTTTCTTT. Translation: CASSHLPTGQGILERAFF. Looking up the rest from reference TRBV5-1 and TRBJ1-1 gives the full variable domain: KAGVTQTPRYLIKTRGQQVTLSCSPISGHRSVSWYQQTPGQGLQFLFEYFSETQRNKGNFPGRFSGRQFSNSRSEMNVSTLELGDSALYLCASSHLPTGQGILERAFFGQGTRLTVV.

This clonotype has a handful of counts. V is TRBV6-1 and J is TRBJ1-6; D is uncertain. Germline V gene sequence: CDR1 MNHNS, CDR2 SASEGT. V was clipped by 7 bases and J by 9 bases, with 19 bases between them. There are 15 residues in the CDR3. The CDR3 spells CASTRQYAVISPLHF. Here the CDR3 DNA reads TGTGCCAGCACCAGGCAATATGCGGTTATTTCACCCCTCCACTTT.

There are a few counts of this clonotype. The rearrangement links TRBV6-1 to TRBJ2-2; 11 nucleotides match TRBD2. Unmatched junction bases numbered 7, after V lost 6 bases and J lost 4 bases. The CDR3 length is 16 residues. The germline CDR1 and CDR2 sequences are MNHNS and SASEGT. The CDR3 reads CASSPSGRRGTGELFF. CDR3 nucleotide sequence: TGTGCCAGCAGCCCTAGCGGGAGGCGAGGCACCGGGGAGCTGTTTTTT.

V and J are TRBV6-1 and TRBJ1-3, with 7 bases that match TRBD1. Germline lookup yields CDR1 MNHNS and CDR2 SASEGT. The CDR3 covers 13 residues. Trimming cost V 6 bases and J 5 bases; bases outside gene matches: 4. CDR3 amino acids: CASREGQRNTIYF. The CDR3, as DNA: TGTGCCAGCAGAGAGGGACAGCGAAACACCATATATTTT.

This clonotype was counted between two and nine times. The chain is built from TRBV20-1 and TRBJ1-1, with D perhaps matching TRBD1 (5 bases). This CDR3 spans 13 amino acids. The V end was cut by 5 bases, the J end by 6 bases, with 16 bases between. CDR1 DFQATT and CDR2 SNEGSKA come from the germline V gene (reference sequence). The CDR3 DNA is TGCAGTGCTCCACTCACGGGGGGGTCTGAAGCTTTCTTT. The encoded protein is CSAPLTGGSEAFF.

Note on this clonotype: A much larger clone differs by one base, so this may be a read error. The chain uses TRBV2 and TRBJ2-1; 13 nucleotides agree with TRBD2. The V segment lost 9 bases and the J segment 2 bases; nucleotides outside the gene matches: 10. CDR3 length: 17 residues. The V gene's germline CDR1 is SNHLY and CDR2 FYNNEI. DNA for the CDR3: TGTGCCAGTTCAGCCACTAGCGGGAGGGCCCCCTACAATGAGCAGTTCTTC. It yields the protein CASSATSGRAPYNEQFF.

The rearrangement links TRBV10-3 to TRBJ2-1; 9 nucleotides line up with TRBD2. Germline V gene lookup returns CDR1 ENHRY and CDR2 SYGVKD. The length of the CDR3 is 18 residues. V lost 6 bases, J lost 0 bases, and 12 bases stayed unmatched. The DNA of the CDR3 is TGTGCCATCAGAGAAGGACGGAATAGCGGGAGCTCCTACAATGAGCAGTTCTTC. Translated, it gives CAIREGRNSGSSYNEQFF.

The rearrangement joins TRBV4-3 to TRBJ2-5, with D tentatively TRBD1 (5 bases). The CDR3 runs 15 residues. V lost 1 base to trimming and J lost 5 bases, with 14 bases between them. In germline, CDR1 is LGHNA, CDR2 YSLEER. In DNA, the CDR3 is TGCGCCAGCAGCCAAGGCCCGGGCCCAGGGGAGACCCAGTACTTC. Residues: CASSQGPGPGETQYF.

V is TRBV30 and J is TRBJ2-4; 10 positions match TRBD2. The V and J ends lost 6 bases and 9 bases, in that order; junction bases with no gene match: 8. CDR3 length equals 13 residues. Germline V gives CDR1 GTSNPN, CDR2 SVGIG (reference sequence). CDR3: CACVTSGLGIQYF. CDR3 coding DNA: TGTGCCTGTGTGACTAGCGGGCTTGGCATTCAGTACTTC.

This clonotype was counted only a few times. The chain uses TRBV14 and TRBJ1-1; 10 positions agree with TRBD1. Germline V lookup: CDR1 SGHDN, CDR2 FVKESK. Trimming removed 1 base from V and 11 bases from J; junction bases left unmatched: 13. This CDR3 spans 16 amino acids. The CDR3 loop is CASSQGLPGTGDRAFF. CDR3 in DNA: TGTGCCAGCAGCCAAGGCCTTCCCGGGACAGGGGACCGGGCTTTCTTT.

This clonotype was observed a few times. This sequence joins TRBV6-2 or TRBV6-3 and TRBJ2-1; tentatively, D is TRBD2 (6 bases). Trimming removed 10 bases from V and 6 bases from J, with 16 bases in between. There are 13 residues in the CDR3. Germline values: CDR1 MNHEY, CDR2 SVGEGT. Here the CDR3 DNA reads TGTGCCACCCTCCGGGACTTTCCCAATGAGCAGTTCTTC. Protein sequence: CATLRDFPNEQFF.

This chain uses TRBV10-3 with TRBJ1-5; 9 bases agree with TRBD1. The germline gives CDR1 ENHRY, CDR2 SYGVKD. V was pared by 6 bases and J by 6 bases, with 9 bases of the junction left unmatched. The CDR3 extends over 15 amino acids. CDR3 bases: TGTGCCATCAGGGATGACAGGGGGATAGGTCAGCCCCAGCATTTT. Protein: CAIRDDRGIGQPQHF.

This clonotype appeared a few times. The V gene is TRBV11-2, the J gene TRBJ2-2, with D unresolved. Germline V gene data show CDR1 as SGHAT and CDR2 as FQNNGV. V shed 3 bases and J shed 0 bases, with 11 bases lying between them. The CDR3 runs 16 residues. CDR3 sequence reads: CASSFGSAPNTGELFF. CDR3 in DNA: TGTGCCAGCAGCTTCGGAAGTGCGCCGAACACCGGGGAGCTGTTTTTT.

The CDR3 protein is CASSISGSRNEQFF. The CDR3 DNA sequence: TGTGCCAGCAGCATAAGCGGGAGTAGGAATGAGCAGTTCTTC. The gene calls are TRBV7-2 and TRBJ2-1, with 8 bases that match TRBD2. The J segment lost 7 bases and the V segment lost 5 bases, leaving 7 bases of the junction unmatched. Germline V gene lookup returns CDR1 SGHTA and CDR2 FQGNSA. The CDR3 is made up of 14 amino acids.

V usage is TRBV29-1 and J usage is TRBJ2-1; 10 nucleotides match TRBD2. V shed 4 bases and J 6 bases; nucleotides not matched to a gene: 3. The CDR3 covers 13 residues. The V gene's germline CDR1 is SQVTM and CDR2 ANQGSEA. CDR3 sequence: CSVATSGINEQFF. DNA for the CDR3: TGCAGCGTTGCCACTAGCGGGATCAATGAGCAGTTCTTC.

This clonotype was seen a few times. The chain carries TRBV7-9 and TRBJ1-2, with a possible D match to TRBD1 (6 bases). From germline, CDR1 is SEHNR and CDR2 FQNEAQ (reference sequence). Trimming took off 6 bases at V and 4 bases at J, with 18 bases between the two ends. This CDR3 is 15 amino acids long. CDR3 amino acids: CASSALGGASYGYTF. The CDR3 nucleotides read TGTGCCAGCAGTGCGCTTGGGGGCGCGAGCTATGGCTACACCTTC.

The V gene is TRBV15, the J gene TRBJ1-6, with unresolved D. Germline-derived CDR1 and CDR2 are LNHNV and YYDKDF (reference sequence). This CDR3 is built from 16 residues. V was trimmed by 0 bases and J by 3 bases, leaving 9 bases between them. CDR3 DNA: TGTGCCACCAGCAGAGAAAGGAGGATCTATAATTCACCCCTCCACTTT. It translates to CATSRERRIYNSPLHF.